The 3 T cell receptor beta chains in this list originate from one sample, sequenced in a study of T cells in Graves' hyperthyroidism and ophthalmopathy. RNA transcripts provided the source from which TCR beta CDR3 regions were amplified. First-round RT-PCR with HTBI primers amplified the TCR CDR3 region. TCRdb called the multiplex PCR reads again in MiXCR, with one record for every CDR3 protein. Here the sample spans around 360,000 distinct CDR3 sequences, 13% to 15% being singletons. The sample comprised blood. The receptors were sampled from a woman in her sixties or seventies with Graves' ophthalmopathy.

The table lists this clonotype with many counts. This sequence joins TRBV12-5 and TRBJ2-3, with 9 nucleotides matching TRBD2. Germline trimming cut 6 bases from V and 6 bases from J; bases unmatched to any gene: 10. Germline-derived CDR1 and CDR2 are LGHNT and FRNRAP. This CDR3 spans 15 amino acids. CDR3 in amino acids: CASGRDSGGVDTQYF. CDR3 DNA sequence: TGTGCTAGTGGCCGAGATAGCGGGGGCGTGGATACGCAGTATTTT. The whole variable domain, remainder taken from reference TRBV12-5 and TRBJ2-3, is DARVTQTPRHKVTEMGQEVTMRCQPILGHNTVFWYRQTMMQGLELLAYFRNRAPLDDSGMPKDRFSAEMPDATLATLKIQPSEPRDSAVYFCASGRDSGGVDTQYFGPGTRLTVL.

This clonotype showed up many times. The chain uses TRBV2 and TRBJ1-1, with 8 bases lining up with TRBD1. The CDR3 contains 13 residues. Per the germline V gene, CDR1 is SNHLY and CDR2 is FYNNEI. V lost 6 bases, J lost 4 bases, and 4 bases stayed unmatched. In DNA, the CDR3 is TGTGCCAGCAGGGACAGGGAGGTCACTGAAGCTTTCTTT. It translates to CASRDREVTEAFF.

This clonotype was detected ten times or more. The rearrangement links TRBV6-5 to TRBJ2-6; D perhaps matches TRBD2 (5 bases). The CDR3 has 16 amino acids. V shed 0 bases and J shed 2 bases, with 8 bases lying between them. The germline gives CDR1 MNHEY, CDR2 SVGAGI. This CDR3 is CASSYSSGTGANVLTF. CDR3 nucleotide sequence: TGTGCCAGCAGTTACTCGAGCGGCACTGGGGCCAACGTCCTGACTTTC.